The source of this TCR beta chain is a study of human T cells and chemical hapten exposure. Germline values: CDR1 KGHSH, CDR2 LQKENI. V lost 2 bases to trimming and J lost 7 bases, with 12 bases between them. The CDR3 covers 14 residues. This clonotype showed up just a few times. Time point in this sample: patch test 3, about 24 weeks after DPC sensitization. The treatment is: therapeutic diphenylcyclopropenone sensitization with weekly scalp DPC. TCRdb independently ran MiXCR on the RACE reads; one entry per CDR3 protein. The sample gives under 75,000 distinct CDR3 sequences, around 10% of which show up once; roughly 1.3% is in the top ten.

Material: whole blood, obtained in connection with sensitization to the hapten diphenylcyclopropenone (DPC). This clonotype was sampled from a woman in her forties or fifties with alopecia areata. Some clones in this sample may be carry-over from other donors' samples. The chain recombines TRBV18 with TRBJ2-1; D might be TRBD1 (6 bases). CDR3 amino acids: CASSPGLQGNEQFF. DNA of the CDR3: TGTGCCAGCTCACCAGGTCTCCAGGGGAATGAGCAGTTCTTC.